This paragraph covers one T cell receptor (beta chain) sequence. Its antigen has not been determined. In total, around 600 healthy bone marrow donors made up the cohort. At the time of sampling, all cohort members were nominally healthy, though unrecorded immune exposures were likely present. The donor tested CMV seronegative and was one of the 352 seronegative cohort members. Each donor provided a peripheral blood sample, and peripheral blood mononuclear cells were used for TCR beta sequencing. Genomic DNA was extracted from the blood cell samples with the Qiagen DNeasy Blood Extraction Kit. The protocol used for the library was the immunoSEQ multiplex PCR assay. The multiplex PCR relied on a mix of 60 forward primers for TCR Vbeta segments and 13 reverse primers for TCR Jbeta segments. The CDR3 region of rearranged TCR beta genes was amplified from genomic DNA by a multiplex PCR assay. On the Illumina HiSeq System, the amplified TCR beta libraries were sequenced as 87-base-pair reads. The source study handled its data this way. A later analysis tallied 75 million to 85 million unique TCR beta chains across the 666 repertoires, and approximately 9.9 million of those chains were shared by two or more donors. A nearest-neighbor algorithm error-corrected the raw reads and collapsed the reads into unique sequences, merging closely related sequences to remove PCR and sequencing errors. Alignment of CDR3 sequences to IMGT reference sequences was used to assign V, D and J gene segments. For a sequence to be retained, a match of at least six nucleotides to both a V gene segment and a J gene segment was required. A rearrangement counted as productive if the CDR3 had no stop codons and remained in frame with V and J, and every other rearrangement counted as non-productive. CDR3 was defined by IMGT convention, running from the second conserved V-encoded cysteine to the conserved J-encoded phenylalanine. The earlier analysis of about 620 of the donors excluded sequences that lacked an unambiguous match to a single V gene segment. In an earlier analysis of a few hundred of the donors, V segments were called functional above 56.7% productive rearrangements and were called segregating when the between-donor standard deviation exceeded 5%. A statistical classification framework was developed to diagnose cytomegalovirus status using the catalog of TCR beta chain sequences. V and J gene assignment, in a later analysis, came from comparing TCR nucleotide sequences with IMGT/GENE-DB human TR gene sequences. A later analysis assigned CDR3 sequences and most-parsimonious VDJ recombination scenarios with the TCRdist pipeline. In a later analysis, every TCR beta chain was defined by the combination of its CDR3 amino acid sequence and its V-gene family, and reads without a unique V-gene family were dropped. A later analysis removed nearly 600 highly shared, low-generation-probability nucleotide sequences to deal with suspected cross-contamination and a sequencing artifact. For each public chain, a later analysis derived a clonal expansion index from normalized ranks of inferred template counts within each repertoire. In a later analysis, generation probabilities were computed with a VDJ recombination model fitted to out-of-frame rearrangements, and the resulting probabilities were checked against IGoR. In a later analysis, TCR-TCR, TCR-HLA and TCR-CMV co-occurrence was scored with hypergeometric tests, and a repertoire-size bias correction was applied to TCR pairs. In a later analysis, false discovery rates were estimated by permuting HLA or CMV assignments 20 times. In a later analysis, co-occurring TCRs were grouped using DBSCAN, with TCRdist sequence similarity added in when clustering inside HLA-allele-positive subsets. Co-occurrence clustering excluded repertoires with fewer than 30,000 or more than 120,000 public chains, plus five with anomalous nucleotide sharing. TCRdb obtained this table from immuneACCESS and retained in-frame rearrangements with V and J assigned. These tables miss some clones; where compared with another copy, unresolved V genes account for less than half of the shortfall, and the remainder is unexplained. The V and J calls and the clone size are those of that table, but D and trimming were determined from the DNA. Per the sample table, the count is roughly 120,000 clones. Jointly, the top ten make up approximately 2% of the sample.

The data derive from a study of cytomegalovirus exposure and HLA in healthy donors (dated 2017 in TCRdb). The study in broad terms: In an earlier analysis of under 750 of the donors, 250 to 350 Gb of sequence data and approximately 120 million unique TCR beta sequences from about 179 million T cells were reported. An early release that covered some 640 HLA-typed donors contained around 330 gigabases of sequencing data and about 84 million unique TCR sequences. Of the roughly 400 genotyped donors, approximately 83% fell in the genetic ancestry cluster associated with self-reported Caucasian donors. The study aimed to test whether signatures of past pathogen exposure could be identified by cataloging public T cell receptors. The T cell repertoires of 666 subjects were profiled by immunosequencing and related to cytomegalovirus serostatus. A separate validation cohort of over 95 different subjects was used in addition to the approximately 610-subject first cohort. To predict cytomegalovirus infection status, the study combined high-throughput TCR immunosequencing, statistical association of individual TCRs with disease status, and machine learning. A later analysis re-examined previously published TCR beta repertoires from 500 to 700 donors and added high-resolution HLA genotyping to investigate patterns of TCR occurrence. Rather than drawing on any new phenotypic data, the later analysis identified candidate immune exposures from TCR beta sequences and the way those sequences occurred across donors. In an earlier analysis of roughly 580 of the donors, high-throughput TCR beta sequencing was used to judge whether each TCR beta V gene segment behaved as functional or pseudogenic. Alongside the repertoire data, information on donor age, sex, ethnicity and CMV serostatus was compiled. A later genetic analysis took genome-wide SNP genotypes for 398 of the 666 donors and used that subset as a discovery cohort. Every discovery cohort repertoire had been produced on one sequencing platform. Both class I and class II loci were covered by HLA typing, at four-digit resolution. Typing coverage varied by locus: about 629-640 donors for A, B, C, DRB1 and DQB1; more than 500 for DQA1; around 610 for DPA1; fewer than 480 for DPB1. Four or five DR-DQ haplotypes were handled as single units for association and clustering, since linkage in the cohort was strong. Among roughly 400 genotyped donors of the cohort, an average of approximately 240,000 unique TCR beta nucleotide sequences was sequenced per donor, of which approximately 18% were non-productive.

Results the study describes overall, beyond this receptor: Because HLA typing was missing for some donors at each locus, association tests included only the typed subset. A later analysis found that TCR association rates varied across HLA loci, with DRB1 alleles showing the most associated TCRs and HLA-C alleles the fewest. An association between a missense DCLRE1C variant and V-gene and J-gene trimming of TCR beta chains was found in a later genetic analysis and replicated in an independent cohort. The authors suggested that the approach could potentially be generalized to other disease states and immunological phenotypes. A cluster of highly shared sequence variants was judged likely to be a technical artifact of the sequencing pipeline. The study listed 150 to 200 TCR beta chains as associated with cytomegalovirus. In vitro tests confirmed that a few of the cytomegalovirus-associated TCR beta chains recognize cytomegalovirus antigens. In an earlier analysis of about 600 of the donors, most TCR beta V segments appeared in productive rearrangements about 87% or about 30% of the time, broadly matching IMGT annotations. The presence/absence analyses assumed that sequencing depth was roughly uniform across donors, and that assumption may not be true. Compared with equally common non-associated chains, HLA-associated TCR beta chains in a later analysis were more clonally expanded and had lower generation probabilities. A later analysis found that most CMV-associated TCR beta chains appeared HLA-restricted, with HLA associations seemingly driven largely by CMV exposure. Most TCR sequences were seen in very few donors, while some public TCRs were found in many individuals. The cohort was sequenced for TCR beta chains only, and without alpha or paired-chain data the features that could be detected were limited. According to a later analysis, parvovirus B19, influenza, CMV and Epstein-Barr virus appeared linked to several top co-occurrence clusters. Linkage disequilibrium might explain the correlated functional status among segregating V segments, but an unknown experimental factor could not be excluded. About 17 rarely observed V segments, including chromosome 9 orphons, were excluded from the earlier analysis of approximately 500 of the donors because counts were too low. At a false discovery rate of 0.05, a later analysis linked about 16,000 TCR beta sequences to specific HLA alleles. According to a later genetic analysis, donors in an Asian-associated ancestry cluster had fewer N-insertions in productive TCRs than the approximately 690-donor mean. Cytomegalovirus status was reported to be diagnosed by the classifier with high specificity and sensitivity in both the original and validation cohorts. When HLA alleles, especially DR and DQ, strongly co-occurred, attributing TCR associations to individual alleles was difficult. For the cohort, immune exposure information was limited to CMV serostatus. A further reported finding was that TCR beta sequences accurately predicted the HLA-A and HLA-B alleles for most subjects in the first cohort. The 87-base-pair reads could not distinguish some IMGT-functional V segments, including TRBV6-2 and TRBV6-3, so those segments were excluded.

CDR1 and CDR2 (LNHDA, SQIVND) derive from the germline V gene (reference sequence). V is cut back by 3 bases and J by 3 bases, with 7 bases in the junction unmatched. Including the terminal cysteine and phenylalanine, the CDR3 comprises 16 residues. Only the CDR3 part of the read is kept: 48 bases, read in frame from the first base. The clonotype comes from a man in his forties or fifties in good health and CMV-seronegative. The rearranged segments are TRBV19 and TRBJ2-1; 8 of the junction bases match TRBD2. Material: PBMCs. The DNA reads as follows: TGTGCCAGTAGTATTAGGGGAACTAGCGGCTACAATGAGCAGTTCTTC. Protein translation: CASSIRGTSGYNEQFF.